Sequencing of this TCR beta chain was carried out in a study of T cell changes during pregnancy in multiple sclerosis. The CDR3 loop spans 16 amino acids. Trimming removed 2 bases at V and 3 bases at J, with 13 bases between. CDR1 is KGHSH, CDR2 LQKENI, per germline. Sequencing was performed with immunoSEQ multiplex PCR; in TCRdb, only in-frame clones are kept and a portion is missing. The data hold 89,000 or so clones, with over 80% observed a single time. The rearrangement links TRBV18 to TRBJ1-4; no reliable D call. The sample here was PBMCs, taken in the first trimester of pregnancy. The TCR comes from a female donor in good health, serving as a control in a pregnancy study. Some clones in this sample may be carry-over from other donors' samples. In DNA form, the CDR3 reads TGTGCCAGCTCACCAGTTTCGGGGTCGGCTAATGAAAAACTGTTTTTT. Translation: CASSPVSGSANEKLFF.